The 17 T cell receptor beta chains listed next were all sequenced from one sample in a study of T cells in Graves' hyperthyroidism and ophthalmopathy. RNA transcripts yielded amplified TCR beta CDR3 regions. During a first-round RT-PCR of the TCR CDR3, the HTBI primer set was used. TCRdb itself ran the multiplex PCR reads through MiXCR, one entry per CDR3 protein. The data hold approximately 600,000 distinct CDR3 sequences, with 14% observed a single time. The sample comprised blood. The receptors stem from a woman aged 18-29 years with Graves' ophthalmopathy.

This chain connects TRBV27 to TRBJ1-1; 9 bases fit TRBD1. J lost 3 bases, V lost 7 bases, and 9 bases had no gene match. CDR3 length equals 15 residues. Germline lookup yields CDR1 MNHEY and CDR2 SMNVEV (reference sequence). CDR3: CASILGTGPYTEAFF. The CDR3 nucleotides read TGTGCCAGCATCCTTGGGACAGGGCCCTACACTGAAGCTTTCTTT.

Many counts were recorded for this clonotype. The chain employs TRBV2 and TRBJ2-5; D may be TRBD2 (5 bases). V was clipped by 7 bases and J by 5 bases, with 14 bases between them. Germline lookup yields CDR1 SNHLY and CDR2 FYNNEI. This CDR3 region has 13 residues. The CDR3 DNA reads TGTGCCAGCAAAATTCCGGGGAGTGAGACCCAGTACTTC. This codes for CASKIPGSETQYF.

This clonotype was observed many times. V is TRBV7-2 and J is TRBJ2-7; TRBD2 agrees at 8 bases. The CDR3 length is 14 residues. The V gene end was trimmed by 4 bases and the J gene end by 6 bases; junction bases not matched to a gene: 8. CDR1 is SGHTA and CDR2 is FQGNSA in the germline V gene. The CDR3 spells CASSSTGLAGEQYF. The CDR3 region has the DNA TGTGCCAGCAGCTCGACGGGCCTAGCGGGCGAGCAGTACTTC.

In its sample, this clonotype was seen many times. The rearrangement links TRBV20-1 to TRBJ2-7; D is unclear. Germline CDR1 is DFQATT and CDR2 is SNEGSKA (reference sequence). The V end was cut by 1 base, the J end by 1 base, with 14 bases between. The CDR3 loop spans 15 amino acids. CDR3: CSARVWAALSYEQYF. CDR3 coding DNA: TGCAGTGCTAGAGTCTGGGCAGCCTTATCCTACGAGCAGTACTTC.

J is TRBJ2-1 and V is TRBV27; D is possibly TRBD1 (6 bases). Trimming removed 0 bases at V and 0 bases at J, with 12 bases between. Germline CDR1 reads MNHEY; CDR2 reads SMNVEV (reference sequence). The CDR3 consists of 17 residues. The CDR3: CASSLSTQGSSYNEQFF. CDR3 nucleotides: TGTGCCAGCAGTTTATCGACCCAGGGGAGCTCCTACAATGAGCAGTTCTTC.

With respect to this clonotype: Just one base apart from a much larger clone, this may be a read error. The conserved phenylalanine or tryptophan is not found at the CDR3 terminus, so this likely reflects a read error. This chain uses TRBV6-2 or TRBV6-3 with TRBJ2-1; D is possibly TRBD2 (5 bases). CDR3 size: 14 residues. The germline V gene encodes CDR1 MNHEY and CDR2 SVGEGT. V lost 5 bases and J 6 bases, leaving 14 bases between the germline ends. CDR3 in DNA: TGTGCCAGCAGTCAATTGAGGGAGCGCAATGAGCAGTTCCTC. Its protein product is CASSQLRERNEQFL.

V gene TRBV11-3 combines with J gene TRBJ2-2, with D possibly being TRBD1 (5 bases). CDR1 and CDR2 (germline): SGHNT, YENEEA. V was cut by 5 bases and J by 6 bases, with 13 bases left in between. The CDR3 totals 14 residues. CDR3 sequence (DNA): TGTGCCAGCAGCCCCCAAGGGGCCGCCGGGGAGCTGTTTTTT. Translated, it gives CASSPQGAAGELFF.

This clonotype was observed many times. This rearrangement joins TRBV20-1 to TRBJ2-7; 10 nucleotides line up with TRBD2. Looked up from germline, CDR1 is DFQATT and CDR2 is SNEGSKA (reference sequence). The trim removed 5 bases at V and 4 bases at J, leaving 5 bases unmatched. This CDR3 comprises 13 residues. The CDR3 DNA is TGCAGTGCTGACAGCGGGAGGGGGTACGAGCAGTACTTC. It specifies CSADSGRGYEQYF.

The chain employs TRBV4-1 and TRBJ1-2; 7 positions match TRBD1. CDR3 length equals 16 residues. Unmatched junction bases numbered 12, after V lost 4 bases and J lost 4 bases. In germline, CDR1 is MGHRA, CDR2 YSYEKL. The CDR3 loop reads CASSRSGTASPYGYTF. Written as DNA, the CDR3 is TGCGCCAGCAGCCGGTCTGGGACAGCATCCCCCTATGGCTACACCTTC.

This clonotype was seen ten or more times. Here the CDR3 reads CASSGVGSISGTSGNGNEQFF. The CDR3 DNA reads as TGTGCCAGCAGTGGGGTTGGATCGATCTCCGGGACTAGCGGGAATGGCAATGAGCAGTTCTTC. J is TRBJ2-1 and V is TRBV28, with 13 positions matching TRBD2. Germline CDR1 MDHEN, CDR2 SYDVKM. This CDR3 has 21 residues. With 5 bases clipped from V and 6 bases from J, the junction kept 22 bases outside the gene matches.

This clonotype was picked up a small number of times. In nucleotides, the CDR3 is TGTGCCTGGAGAGACTGGGAGACAGGGGAGGTCGGGCAGTTCTTC. Translation: CAWRDWETGEVGQFF. This sequence joins TRBV30 and TRBJ2-1, with 8 positions matching TRBD1. CDR1 is GTSNPN and CDR2 is SVGIG in the germline V gene (reference sequence). There are 15 residues in the CDR3. The trim removed 3 bases at V and 12 bases at J, leaving 16 bases unmatched.

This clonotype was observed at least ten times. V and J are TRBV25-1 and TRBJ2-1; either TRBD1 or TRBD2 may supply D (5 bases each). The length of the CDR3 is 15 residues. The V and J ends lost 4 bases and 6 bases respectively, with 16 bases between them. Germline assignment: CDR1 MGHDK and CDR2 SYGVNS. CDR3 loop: CASSVGRTPPNEQFF. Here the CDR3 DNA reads TGTGCCAGCAGTGTGGGACGTACCCCCCCCAATGAGCAGTTCTTC.

The CDR3 DNA is TGTGCCAGCAGCTTCGGGCCCACGCCTGGCTACACCTTC. It translates to CASSFGPTPGYTF. The chain recombines TRBV7-9 with TRBJ1-2; D is unclear. This CDR3 has 13 residues. The V gene's germline CDR1 is SEHNR and CDR2 FQNEAQ (reference sequence). V was cut by 3 bases and J by 7 bases, with 12 bases left in between.

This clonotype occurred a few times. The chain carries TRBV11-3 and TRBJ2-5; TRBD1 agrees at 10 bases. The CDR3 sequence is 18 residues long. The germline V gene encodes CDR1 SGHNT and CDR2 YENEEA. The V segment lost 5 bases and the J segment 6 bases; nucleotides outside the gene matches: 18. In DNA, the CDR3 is TGTGCCAGCAGCGCCTACCTTCGGGACAGGGGAGGGGGAAAGACCCAGTACTTC. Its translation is CASSAYLRDRGGGKTQYF. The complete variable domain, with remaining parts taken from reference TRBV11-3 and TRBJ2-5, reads EAGVVQSPRYKIIEKKQPVAFWCNPISGHNTLYWYLQNLGQGPELLIRYENEEAVDDSQLPKDRFSAERLKGVDSTLKIQPAELGDSAVYLCASSAYLRDRGGGKTQYFGPGTRLLVL.

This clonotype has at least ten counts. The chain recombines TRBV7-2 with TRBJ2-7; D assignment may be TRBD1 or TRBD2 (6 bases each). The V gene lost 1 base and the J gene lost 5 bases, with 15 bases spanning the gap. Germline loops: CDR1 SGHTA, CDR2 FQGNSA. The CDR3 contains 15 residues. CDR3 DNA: TGTGCCAGCAGCTTAGTAGGGGGGAGTCACGACGAGCAGTACTTC. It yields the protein CASSLVGGSHDEQYF. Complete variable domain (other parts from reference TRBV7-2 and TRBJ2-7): GAGVSQSPSNKVTEKGKDVELRCDPISGHTALYWYRQSLGQGLEFLIYFQGNSAPDKSGLPSDRFSAERTGGSVSTLTIQRTQQEDSAVYLCASSLVGGSHDEQYFGPGTRLTVT.

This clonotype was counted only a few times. CDR3 bases: TGTGCCAGCGGACCGGGACGGCTTATAGATCAGCCCCAGCATTTT. Protein: CASGPGRLIDQPQHF. V and J are TRBV27 and TRBJ1-5; maybe TRBD1 (5 bases). Trimming removed 8 bases at V and 5 bases at J, with 19 bases between. This CDR3 contains 15 residues. The V gene's germline CDR1 is MNHEY and CDR2 SMNVEV (reference sequence).

The CDR3 sequence is CASSQVVGPGELFF. CDR3 nucleotide sequence: TGTGCCAGCAGCCAAGTAGTAGGGCCCGGGGAGCTGTTTTTT. This chain uses TRBV14 with TRBJ2-2; D is unclear. CDR3 length: 14 amino acids. The germline V and J ends were trimmed by 1 base and 6 bases, with 9 bases remaining between them. Germline loops: CDR1 SGHDN, CDR2 FVKESK.